The 19 T cell receptor beta chains below come from one sample, sequenced in a study of shared clonotypes between healthy human individuals (dated by TCRdb to the early 2020s). Library preparation used the immunoSEQ multiplex PCR assay. In TCRdb, the immuneACCESS table is reduced to in-frame sequences with V and J assigned. These tables do not hold every clone; where another copy was compared, an unresolved V gene accounts for under half, and the others remain unexplained. The sample has just over 2,000,000 clones on record, about 95% of them singletons. About 1.1% of the sample is in the top ten clones. CD8 naive samples were CD45RO-negative cells positively selected for CCR7, giving a CD45RA+CCR7+ population that excluded TemRA cells. Material: naive CD8+ T cells sorted from blood. Read against the paper, the sample's cell subset or site label means: CD45RA+CCR7+. All receptors derive from a young man in good health.

J is TRBJ2-1 and V is TRBV30; D remains unclear. The CDR3 is 14 residues long. Germline CDR1 reads GTSNPN; CDR2 reads SVGIG (reference sequence). The ends were cut back, 1 base at V and 0 bases at J, with 7 bases in the middle. The CDR3 coding sequence is TGTGCCTGGAGTGATTCGAGCTCCTACAATGAGCAGTTCTTC. Protein sequence: CAWSDSSSYNEQFF.

About this clone itself: The junction differs from germline at one of its ends, possibly a read error. The chain carries TRBV7-7 and TRBJ2-2; D gene unclear. This CDR3 has 13 residues. Germline loops: CDR1 SSHAT, CDR2 FNYEAQ (reference sequence). The CDR3 DNA is TGTGCTAGCAGCTTAGAACCCACCGGGGAGCTGTTTTTT. Its protein is CASSLEPTGELFF.

A word on this clone: The sample has other DNA sequences that encode this CDR3 too. The rearrangement uses TRBV29-1 and TRBJ1-1; D uncertain. Trimming shortened V by 3 bases and J by 1 base, and 9 bases separated the two germline ends. Germline CDR1 reads SQVTM; CDR2 reads ANQGSEA. There are 13 residues in the CDR3. The CDR3 loop is CSVDRAGNTEAFF. In DNA form, the CDR3 reads TGCAGCGTTGATCGGGCGGGGAACACTGAAGCTTTCTTT. Full variable domain (missing parts from reference TRBV29-1 and TRBJ1-1): SAVISQKPSRDICQRGTSLTIQCQVDSQVTMMFWYRQQPGQSLTLIATANQGSEATYESGFVIDKFPISRPNLTFSTLTVSNMSPEDSSIYLCSVDRAGNTEAFFGQGTRLTVV.

The chain joins TRBV10-3 to TRBJ1-1; no definite D call. V lost 10 bases to trimming and J lost 3 bases, with 15 bases between them. The length of the CDR3 is 13 residues. The germline V gene encodes CDR1 ENHRY and CDR2 SYGVKD. CDR3 nucleotides: TGTGCCACCAGCATAAGTAGTGACACTGAAGCTTTCTTT. This encodes CATSISSDTEAFF.

This clone was counted between two and nine times. J is TRBJ1-2 and V is TRBV2; D is undetermined. V was cut by 1 base and J by 0 bases, with 9 bases left in between. The CDR3 contains 15 residues. The germline gives CDR1 SNHLY, CDR2 FYNNEI. The CDR3, as DNA: TGTGCCAGCAGTGAAGACGGACCCGCTAACTATGGCTACACCTTC. It codes for CASSEDGPANYGYTF.

The chain employs TRBV27 and TRBJ2-1; no clear D gene. Per germline, CDR1 MNHEY and CDR2 SMNVEV (reference sequence). This CDR3 has 14 residues. V was clipped by 3 bases and J by 3 bases, with 9 bases between them. CDR3 loop: CASSFSPNYNEQFF. The CDR3 nucleotides are TGTGCCAGCAGTTTTTCACCAAACTACAATGAGCAGTTCTTC.

CDR3 nucleotide sequence: TGTGCCTGGAGTTCAGCTAACTATGGCTACACCTTC. This encodes CAWSSANYGYTF. The V and J genes are TRBV30 and TRBJ1-2, with D hard to call. The CDR3 totals 12 residues. Deletions cut 2 bases from V and 0 bases from J, with 4 bases between. From germline, CDR1 is GTSNPN and CDR2 SVGIG (reference sequence).

V usage is TRBV7-9 and J usage is TRBJ1-1; a possible D gene is TRBD1 (5 bases). This CDR3 has 17 residues. CDR1 and CDR2 (germline): SEHNR, FQNEAQ (reference sequence). V was shortened by 5 bases and J by 3 bases, with 22 bases between the two germline ends. This CDR3 is CASSIFVASGADTEAFF. The CDR3 bases are TGTGCCAGCAGCATATTTGTCGCGTCTGGGGCTGACACTGAAGCTTTCTTT.

CDR3 nucleotide sequence: TGTGCCAGTAGTGAAAGGACAGGGTATAGCAATCAGCCCCAGCATTTT. Its translation: CASSERTGYSNQPQHF. The chain combines TRBV19 with TRBJ1-5; 8 nucleotides align to TRBD1. The CDR3 is 16 residues long. Germline assignment: CDR1 LNHDA and CDR2 SQIVND (reference sequence). The ends lost 5 bases at V and 0 bases at J; junction bases unmatched: 6.

The chain carries TRBV29-1 and TRBJ2-1; D perhaps matches TRBD1 (6 bases). The CDR3 runs to 14 residues. The ends were cut back, 3 bases at V and 3 bases at J, with 12 bases in the middle. Per the germline V gene, CDR1 is SQVTM and CDR2 is ANQGSEA. CDR3 residues: CSVDWPGVYNEQFF. Written as DNA, the CDR3 is TGCAGCGTTGATTGGCCAGGGGTCTACAATGAGCAGTTCTTC.

The gene calls are TRBV5-6 and TRBJ2-2, with a tentative D call TRBD2 (5 bases). Trimming shortened V by 4 bases and J by 7 bases, and 17 bases separated the two germline ends. Germline loops: CDR1 SGHDT, CDR2 YYEEEE. The CDR3 totals 15 residues. DNA of the CDR3: TGTGCCAGCAGCGTGCTGGGGAGCCACGACGGGGAGCTGTTTTTT. The encoded protein is CASSVLGSHDGELFF.

This rearrangement joins TRBV28 to TRBJ2-3; 8 bases match TRBD1. The CDR3 is 13 residues long. The junction had 2 bases not matched to a gene; V was cut back by 4 bases and J by 5 bases. CDR1 is MDHEN, CDR2 SYDVKM, per germline. The CDR3 protein is CASSSTGGDTQYF. The CDR3 DNA is TGTGCCAGCAGTTCAACAGGGGGAGATACGCAGTATTTT.

The rearrangement joins TRBV21-1 to TRBJ2-7. TRBV21-1 is shown as a pseudogene. The CDR3 loop spans 12 amino acids. Here the CDR3 reads CASSKESYEQYF. The CDR3 DNA reads TGTGCCAGCAGCAAAGAATCCTACGAGCAGTACTTC.

CDR3 in DNA: TGTGCCAGCAGCGTAGCTCTAGGGGGCTCCTACGAGCAGTACTTC. Its protein is CASSVALGGSYEQYF. The J gene is TRBJ2-7, the V gene TRBV9, with D possibly matching TRBD1 (6 bases). This CDR3 is 15 amino acids long. The ends were cut back, 0 bases at V and 0 bases at J, with 10 bases in the middle. The germline V gene has CDR1 SGDLS and CDR2 YYNGEE.

The chain combines TRBV7-9 with TRBJ2-7, with a tentative D call TRBD1 (5 bases). Per germline, CDR1 SEHNR and CDR2 FQNEAQ (reference sequence). The CDR3 runs to 15 residues. V gave up 5 bases and J gave up 1 base, with 15 bases separating them. This chain's CDR3 is CASSLFVGQSYEQYF. In DNA, the CDR3 is TGTGCCAGCAGCCTATTCGTCGGACAATCCTACGAGCAGTACTTC. Looking up the rest from reference TRBV7-9 and TRBJ2-7 gives the full variable domain: DTGVSQNPRHKITKRGQNVTFRCDPISEHNRLYWYRQTLGQGPEFLTYFQNEAQLEKSRLLSDRFSAERPKGSFSTLEIQRTEQGDSAMYLCASSLFVGQSYEQYFGPGTRLTVT.

The rearrangement links TRBV4-1 to TRBJ2-2, with 10 bases matching TRBD2. The germline V gene has CDR1 MGHRA and CDR2 YSYEKL. V lost 4 bases, J lost 8 bases, and 7 bases stayed unmatched. The length of the CDR3 is 15 residues. CDR3 coding DNA: TGCGCCAGCAGCCCCAGCGGGGGGGCGGTTGGGGAGCTGTTTTTT. The encoded protein is CASSPSGGAVGELFF.

This chain links TRBV6-1 with TRBJ2-7; TRBD2 might be the D (7 bases). Germline V gene lookup returns CDR1 MNHNS and CDR2 SASEGT. Deletions cut 3 bases from V and 5 bases from J, with 14 bases between. This CDR3 region has 14 residues. The CDR3: CASSDRGAHDEQYF. As DNA, the CDR3 is TGTGCCAGCAGTGATCGGGGGGCGCACGACGAGCAGTACTTC.

This clone appeared a single time. The V call is TRBV9, the J call TRBJ1-3; possible D gene TRBD1, 6 bases. Trimming removed 0 bases at V and 2 bases at J, with 15 bases between. The germline gives CDR1 SGDLS, CDR2 YYNGEE. There are 17 residues in the CDR3. As DNA, the CDR3 is TGTGCCAGCAGCGTAGCCCGCACAGGGTGGACTGGAAACACCATATATTTT. Protein: CASSVARTGWTGNTIYF.

This clone was seen only once. Other DNA variants within this sample encode the same CDR3. The chain couples TRBV27 to TRBJ1-5; D gene ambiguous. The CDR3 covers 14 residues. With 2 bases removed from V and 0 bases from J, the gap between germline ends came to 5 bases. Germline V CDR1 and CDR2: MNHEY, SMNVEV (reference sequence). For the CDR3, the DNA is TGTGCCAGCAGTTTACGGGGTAGCAATCAGCCCCAGCATTTT. Residues: CASSLRGSNQPQHF.